This T cell receptor (beta chain) was recorded in a study of vaccination and CD4 T cells after COVID-19. Treatment of the sample: roughly 10-day PBMC culture with coronavirus spike peptide pools or control peptides (ViraFEST assay). By share, this clonotype ranks as medium-sized. The antigen is unknown. Germline CDR1 MNHEY, CDR2 SVGAGI. The CDR3 consists of 15 residues. V gave up 3 bases and J gave up 6 bases; unmatched junction bases: 5. The Oncomine TCR Beta short-read assay was what sequenced the DNA obtained from cultured CD4+ T cells. TCRdb re-derived calls from the PCR reads in MiXCR, one entry per CDR3 protein. Here the sample spans roughly 8,000 distinct CDR3 sequences, approximately 50% being singletons.

The origin of this receptor is a human donor who had recovered from COVID-19. Sequenced material: CD4+ T cells from blood, cultured in vitro. The rearrangement joins TRBV6-5 to TRBJ2-3; 11 positions agree with TRBD2. The CDR3 sequence is CASSYSGRALDTQYF. CDR3 nucleotides: TGTGCCAGCAGTTATAGCGGGAGGGCCCTGGATACGCAGTATTTT.